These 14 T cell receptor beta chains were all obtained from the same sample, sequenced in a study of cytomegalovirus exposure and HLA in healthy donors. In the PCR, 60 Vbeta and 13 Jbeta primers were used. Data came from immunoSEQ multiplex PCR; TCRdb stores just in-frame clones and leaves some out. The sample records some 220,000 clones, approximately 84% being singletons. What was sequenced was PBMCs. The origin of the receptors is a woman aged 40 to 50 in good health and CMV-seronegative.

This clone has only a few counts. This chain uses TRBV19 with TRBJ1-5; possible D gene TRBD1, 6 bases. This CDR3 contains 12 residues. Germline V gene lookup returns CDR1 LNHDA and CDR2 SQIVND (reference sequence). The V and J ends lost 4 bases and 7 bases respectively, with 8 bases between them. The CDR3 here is CASSSRGQPQHF. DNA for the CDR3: TGTGCCAGTAGTAGCAGGGGACAGCCCCAGCATTTT.

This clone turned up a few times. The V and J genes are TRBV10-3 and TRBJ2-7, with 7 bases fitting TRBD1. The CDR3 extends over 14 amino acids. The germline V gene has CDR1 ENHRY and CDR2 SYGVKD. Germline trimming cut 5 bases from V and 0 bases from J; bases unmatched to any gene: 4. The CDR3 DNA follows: TGTGCCATCAGTACTGACAGGGTCTCCTACGAGCAGTACTTC. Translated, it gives CAISTDRVSYEQYF.

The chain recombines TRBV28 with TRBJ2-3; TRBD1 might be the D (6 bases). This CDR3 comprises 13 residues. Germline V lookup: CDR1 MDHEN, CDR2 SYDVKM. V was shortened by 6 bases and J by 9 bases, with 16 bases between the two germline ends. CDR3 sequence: CASRPGHSLTQYF. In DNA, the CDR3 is TGTGCCAGCAGACCGGGACATTCGTTAACGCAGTATTTT. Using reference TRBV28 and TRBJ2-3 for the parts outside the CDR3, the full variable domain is DVKVTQSSRYLVKRTGEKVFLECVQDMDHENMFWYRQDPGLGLRLIYFSYDVKMKEKGDIPEGYSVSREKKERFSLILESASTNQTSMYLCASRPGHSLTQYFGPGTRLTVL.

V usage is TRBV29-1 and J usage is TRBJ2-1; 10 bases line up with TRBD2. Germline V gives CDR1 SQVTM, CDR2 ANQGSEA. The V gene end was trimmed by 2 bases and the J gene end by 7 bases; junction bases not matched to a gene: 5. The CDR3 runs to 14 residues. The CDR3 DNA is TGCAGCGTTGAACTCCTAGCGGGGGAAAATGAGCAGTTCTTC. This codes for CSVELLAGENEQFF.

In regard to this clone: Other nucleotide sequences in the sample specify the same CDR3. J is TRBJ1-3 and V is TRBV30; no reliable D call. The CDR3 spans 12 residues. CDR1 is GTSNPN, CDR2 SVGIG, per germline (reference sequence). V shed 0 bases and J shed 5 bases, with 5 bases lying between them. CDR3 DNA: TGTGCCTGGAGTGTAAGCCGAAACACCATATATTTT. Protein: CAWSVSRNTIYF.

The CDR3 DNA sequence: TGTGTGTCTGGGACAGGGACCCATTATTATGGCTACACCTTC. As protein: CVSGTGTHYYGYTF. This sequence joins TRBV28 and TRBJ1-2, with TRBD1 matching 9 bases. The CDR3 is 14 amino acids. Germline assignment: CDR1 MDHEN and CDR2 SYDVKM.

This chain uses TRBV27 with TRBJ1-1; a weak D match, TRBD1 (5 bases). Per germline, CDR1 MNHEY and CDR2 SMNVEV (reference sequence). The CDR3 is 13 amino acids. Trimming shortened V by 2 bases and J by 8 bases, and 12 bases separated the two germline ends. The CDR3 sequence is CASSLGGSVEAFF. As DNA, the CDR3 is TGTGCCAGCAGTTTAGGGGGGTCGGTCGAAGCTTTCTTT.

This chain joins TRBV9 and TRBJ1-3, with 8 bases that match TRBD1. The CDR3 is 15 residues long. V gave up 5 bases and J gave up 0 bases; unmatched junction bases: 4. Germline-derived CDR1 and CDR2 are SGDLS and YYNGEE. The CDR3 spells CASSRDRSSGNTIYF. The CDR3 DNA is TGTGCCAGCAGTCGGGACAGGAGCTCTGGAAACACCATATATTTT.

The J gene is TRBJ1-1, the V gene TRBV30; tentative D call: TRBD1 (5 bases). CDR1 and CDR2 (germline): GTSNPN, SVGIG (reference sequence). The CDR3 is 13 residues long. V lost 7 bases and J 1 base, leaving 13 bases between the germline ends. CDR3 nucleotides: TGTGCCTTTACCCAGGGTGGGAACACTGAAGCTTTCTTT. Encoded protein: CAFTQGGNTEAFF.

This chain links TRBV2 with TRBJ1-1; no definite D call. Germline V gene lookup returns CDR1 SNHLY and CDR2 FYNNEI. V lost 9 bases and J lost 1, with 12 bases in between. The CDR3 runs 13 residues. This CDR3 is CARSLGWNTEAFF. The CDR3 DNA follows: TGTGCCAGATCACTCGGGTGGAACACTGAAGCTTTCTTT.

CDR3 protein: CASSRPGQDVETQYF. For the CDR3, the DNA is TGTGCCAGCAGCCGGCCGGGACAGGATGTGGAGACCCAGTACTTC. V gene TRBV5-4 combines with J gene TRBJ2-5, with 8 bases identical to TRBD1. After removal of 4 bases from V and 5 bases from J, the junction contained 10 bases not matched to a gene. CDR1 and CDR2 (germline): SGHNT, YYREEE (reference sequence). The CDR3 extends over 15 amino acids.

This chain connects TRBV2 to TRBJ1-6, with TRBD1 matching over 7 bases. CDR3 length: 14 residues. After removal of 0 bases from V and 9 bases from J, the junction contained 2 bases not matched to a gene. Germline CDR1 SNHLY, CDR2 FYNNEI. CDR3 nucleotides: TGTGCCAGCAGTGAAGCGTACAGGGGTTCACCCCTCCACTTT. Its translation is CASSEAYRGSPLHF.

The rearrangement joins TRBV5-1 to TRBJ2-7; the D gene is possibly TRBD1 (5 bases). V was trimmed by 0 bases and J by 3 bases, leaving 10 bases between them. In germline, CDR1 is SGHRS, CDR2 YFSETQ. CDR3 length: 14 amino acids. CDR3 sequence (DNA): TGCGCCAGCAGCTTGGTGGTGGGGCTCTACGAGCAGTACTTC. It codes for CASSLVVGLYEQYF.

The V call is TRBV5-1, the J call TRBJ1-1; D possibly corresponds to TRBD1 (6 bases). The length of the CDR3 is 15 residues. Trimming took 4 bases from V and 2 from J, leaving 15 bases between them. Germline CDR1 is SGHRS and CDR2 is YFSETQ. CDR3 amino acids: CASSPEGVFNTEAFF. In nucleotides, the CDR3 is TGCGCCAGCAGCCCCGAGGGGGTTTTCAACACTGAAGCTTTCTTT. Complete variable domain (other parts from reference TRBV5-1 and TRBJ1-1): KAGVTQTPRYLIKTRGQQVTLSCSPISGHRSVSWYQQTPGQGLQFLFEYFSETQRNKGNFPGRFSGRQFSNSRSEMNVSTLELGDSALYLCASSPEGVFNTEAFFGQGTRLTVV.